The 29 T cell receptor beta chains in this list originate from one sample, sequenced in a study of T cells in Graves' hyperthyroidism and ophthalmopathy. Researchers amplified the TCR beta CDR3 regions from RNA transcripts. In the first-round RT-PCR of the TCR CDR3, the HTBI primer set was used. TCRdb re-analysed the multiplex PCR reads in MiXCR, keeping a single row per CDR3 protein. This repertoire shows fewer than 450,000 distinct CDR3 sequences, about a sixth found once; its top ten account for more than 30%. What was sequenced was blood. These TCRs come from a woman in her 30s with Graves' hyperthyroidism that later progressed to Graves' ophthalmopathy.

The V call is TRBV29-1, the J call TRBJ2-3; TRBD1 agrees at 11 bases. Germline CDR1 and CDR2: SQVTM and ANQGSEA. There are 15 residues in the CDR3. V shed 4 bases and J 7 bases; nucleotides not matched to a gene: 10. This CDR3 is CSVAPPGQGANTQYF. DNA for the CDR3: TGCAGCGTTGCCCCCCCCGGACAGGGGGCAAATACGCAGTATTTT.

This clonotype was seen ten or more times. V and J are TRBV12-3 or TRBV12-4 and TRBJ1-5; no firm D call. CDR3 size: 11 residues. Trimming removed 8 bases from V and 7 bases from J, with 9 bases in between. The CDR3 DNA reads TGTGCCAGCGGGTTTGACCAGCCCCAGCATTTT. It is translated as CASGFDQPQHF.

This sequence joins TRBV19 and TRBJ1-1, with 7 bases matching TRBD1. V was clipped by 6 bases and J by 4 bases; unmatched bases: 5. The germline CDR1 and CDR2 sequences are LNHDA and SQIVND (reference sequence). The CDR3 spans 13 residues. The CDR3 coding sequence is TGTGCCAGTAGAACAGGGGTTTTCACTGAAGCTTTCTTT. It translates to CASRTGVFTEAFF.

This clonotype was seen at least ten times. The V and J genes are TRBV11-2 and TRBJ1-2, with D possibly being TRBD1 (5 bases). This CDR3 has 19 amino acids. Per germline, CDR1 SGHAT and CDR2 FQNNGV. V was trimmed by 1 base and J by 4 bases, leaving 25 bases between them. This CDR3 reads CASSLGGGGMADSGYGYTF. The CDR3 nucleotides read TGTGCCAGCAGCTTAGGGGGGGGTGGGATGGCCGACTCAGGCTATGGCTACACCTTC.

This clonotype was seen repeatedly, ten times or more. The CDR3 region is CSASGPLLNTEAFF. The CDR3 DNA is TGCAGTGCTAGTGGCCCTTTACTGAACACTGAAGCTTTCTTT. The chain uses TRBV20-1 and TRBJ1-1; D is uncertain. V lost 3 bases to trimming and J lost 0 bases, with 11 bases between them. The germline V gene has CDR1 DFQATT and CDR2 SNEGSKA (reference sequence). The CDR3 totals 14 residues.

Ten or more counts support this clonotype. The J gene is TRBJ2-2, the V gene TRBV18, with D perhaps matching TRBD1 (6 bases). Germline CDR1 is KGHSH and CDR2 is LQKENI. V was cut by 5 bases and J by 13 bases, with 26 bases left in between. The CDR3 consists of 16 residues. The CDR3 DNA follows: TGTGCCAGCTCAGCAACCGGGACAAGGATTTTGCTTCGGCTGTTTTTT. Amino acid sequence: CASSATGTRILLRLFF.

This clonotype came up many times. V usage is TRBV5-1 and J usage is TRBJ2-3; TRBD1 might be the D (5 bases). V lost 0 bases to trimming and J lost 3 bases, with 11 bases between them. Germline CDR1 is SGHRS and CDR2 is YFSETQ. The CDR3 totals 15 residues. This chain's CDR3 is CASSLGDPGTDTQYF. The DNA of the CDR3 is TGCGCCAGCAGCTTGGGAGACCCAGGGACAGATACGCAGTATTTT. Full variable domain (remainder filled in from reference TRBV5-1 and TRBJ2-3): KAGVTQTPRYLIKTRGQQVTLSCSPISGHRSVSWYQQTPGQGLQFLFEYFSETQRNKGNFPGRFSGRQFSNSRSEMNVSTLELGDSALYLCASSLGDPGTDTQYFGPGTRLTVL.

The chain combines TRBV27 with TRBJ2-6, with 10 nucleotides matching TRBD1. The CDR3 consists of 21 residues. Germline assignment: CDR1 MNHEY and CDR2 SMNVEV (reference sequence). Losses at the gene ends were 1 base for V and 0 bases for J; bases not matched to a gene: 12. The CDR3 region has the DNA TGTGCCAGCAGTTTATACAATAATCGGGACAGGGGTTACTCTGGGGCCAACGTCCTGACTTTC. Protein: CASSLYNNRDRGYSGANVLTF.

This sequence joins TRBV6-1 and TRBJ1-2; tentative D call: TRBD1 (6 bases). V lost 5 bases to trimming and J lost 5 bases, with 15 bases between them. CDR3 length: 14 amino acids. Germline V gene data show CDR1 as MNHNS and CDR2 as SASEGT. The chain's CDR3 is CASSRTAGNYGYTF. The CDR3 coding sequence is TGTGCCAGCAGTCGGACAGCCGGCAATTATGGCTACACCTTC.

This clonotype was counted ten times or more. The rearrangement uses TRBV4-1 and TRBJ1-4; D is undetermined. Germline V CDR1 and CDR2: MGHRA, YSYEKL. V lost 2 bases and J 4 bases, leaving 8 bases between the germline ends. The CDR3 has 14 residues. The CDR3 DNA is TGCGCCAGCAGCCAAATGCCGGATAATGAAAAACTGTTTTTT. This codes for CASSQMPDNEKLFF.

Remarks on this clonotype: This may stem from a read error, because a much larger clone lies one nucleotide away. No conserved phenylalanine or tryptophan ends this CDR3, so it is likely a read error. The V gene is TRBV28, the J gene TRBJ1-2, with D possibly TRBD1 on 6 matching bases. V lost 7 bases and J lost 3, with 18 bases in between. The CDR3 has 15 amino acids. Germline V gene sequence: CDR1 MDHEN, CDR2 SYDVKM. This CDR3 reads CASTPSGGAYYGYTL. The CDR3 nucleotides are TGTGCCAGCACTCCCTCGGGGGGGGCTTACTATGGCTACACCCTC.

This clonotype was picked up many times. J is TRBJ2-7 and V is TRBV27; D is perhaps TRBD1 (6 bases). The CDR3 sequence is 16 residues long. Germline loops: CDR1 MNHEY, CDR2 SMNVEV (reference sequence). V lost 0 bases, J lost 4 bases, and 16 bases lay in between. The CDR3, as DNA: TGTGCCAGCAGTTTATCGATAGGACAGCTCACTTACGAGCAGTACTTC. Amino acids: CASSLSIGQLTYEQYF.

Ten or more counts support this clonotype. The chain combines TRBV20-1 with TRBJ2-5; D is possibly TRBD1 (5 bases). The V gene's germline CDR1 is DFQATT and CDR2 SNEGSKA (reference sequence). The CDR3 spans 13 residues. Trimming removed 3 bases from V and 2 bases from J, with 10 bases in between. The CDR3 bases are TGCAGTGCTAGCCAGGGCATACAAGAGACCCAGTACTTC. Translation: CSASQGIQETQYF.

The chain links TRBV20-1 to TRBJ1-1; D ambiguous. V shed 5 bases and J shed 3 bases, with 28 bases lying between them. The germline V gene has CDR1 DFQATT and CDR2 SNEGSKA (reference sequence). The CDR3 totals 18 residues. The CDR3 sequence: CSAPTFLPGRTGDTEAFF. The DNA for the CDR3 is TGCAGTGCTCCTACCTTCCTCCCTGGACGGACGGGCGACACTGAAGCTTTCTTT.

V gene TRBV3-1 combines with J gene TRBJ2-5; 7 nucleotides agree with TRBD2. There are 14 residues in the CDR3. CDR1 and CDR2 from the germline V gene are LGHDT and YNNKEL (reference sequence). The trim removed 4 bases at V and 5 bases at J, leaving 7 bases unmatched. CDR3 amino acids: CASSPTSWGETQYF. CDR3 DNA sequence: TGTGCCAGCAGCCCGACTAGCTGGGGGGAGACCCAGTACTTC.

This clonotype was detected ten times or more. The chain recombines TRBV12-3 or TRBV12-4 with TRBJ2-7, with a possible D match to TRBD1 (6 bases). V lost 3 bases and J lost 1, with 13 bases in between. The CDR3 extends over 15 amino acids. In nucleotides, the CDR3 is TGTGCCAGCAGTTTTTGGACAGCAGAATCCTACGAGCAGTACTTC. It yields the protein CASSFWTAESYEQYF.

This clonotype occurred many times. This chain links TRBV11-1 with TRBJ1-1; the D is unclear. Germline values: CDR1 SGHAT, CDR2 FQDESV (reference sequence). The CDR3 covers 11 residues. V shed 3 bases and J shed 3 bases, with 2 bases lying between them. CDR3 sequence (DNA): TGTGCCAGCAGCTTGCACACTGAAGCTTTCTTT. Amino acid sequence: CASSLHTEAFF.

This clonotype was seen a handful of times. The chain combines TRBV2 with TRBJ2-3; 9 nucleotides match TRBD1. The CDR3 has 15 residues. Germline V CDR1 and CDR2: SNHLY, FYNNEI. The V gene end was trimmed by 4 bases and the J gene end by 0 bases; junction bases not matched to a gene: 2. This chain's CDR3 is CASSGGTGSTDTQYF. CDR3 sequence (DNA): TGTGCCAGCAGTGGGGGGACAGGGAGCACAGATACGCAGTATTTT.

This clonotype was seen a handful of times. The genes are TRBV7-2 and TRBJ1-1, with TRBD1 matching 7 bases. The CDR3 has 16 residues. From germline, CDR1 is SGHTA and CDR2 FQGNSA. V was clipped by 3 bases and J by 5 bases; unmatched bases: 12. This CDR3 is CASSLPMTGTSTEAFF. The CDR3 region has the DNA TGTGCCAGCAGCTTGCCAATGACAGGGACGAGTACTGAAGCTTTCTTT.

The CDR3 sequence: CASSPPQGGLNTEAFF. CDR3 sequence (DNA): TGTGCCAGCTCACCGCCTCAAGGGGGCCTGAACACTGAAGCTTTCTTT. The rearrangement links TRBV18 to TRBJ1-1, with 7 bases fitting TRBD1. CDR3 length: 16 residues. The germline V gene has CDR1 KGHSH and CDR2 LQKENI. After removal of 3 bases from V and 0 bases from J, the junction contained 7 bases not matched to a gene.

The chain has TRBV4-1 and TRBJ1-4, with 10 bases that match TRBD1. This CDR3 contains 18 residues. Germline V gives CDR1 MGHRA, CDR2 YSYEKL. V lost 0 bases, J lost 5 bases, and 9 bases stayed unmatched. As DNA, the CDR3 is TGCGCCAGCAGCCAAGAAATCGAGGTGGGACAGGGGAATGAAAAACTGTTTTTT. It encodes CASSQEIEVGQGNEKLFF.

This clonotype has ten or more counts. V gene TRBV15 combines with J gene TRBJ2-1; 12 nucleotides match TRBD2. This CDR3 region has 17 residues. With 0 bases clipped from V and 7 bases from J, the junction kept 7 bases outside the gene matches. The germline V gene has CDR1 LNHNV and CDR2 YYDKDF (reference sequence). The DNA of the CDR3 is TGTGCCACCAGCAGAGATCGCCTAGCGGGGGGGTCGAATGAGCAGTTCTTC. It specifies CATSRDRLAGGSNEQFF.

This clonotype was picked up a small number of times. This CDR3 is CASSYVGRGTEAFF. The CDR3 region has the DNA TGTGCCAGCAGTTACGTGGGGAGGGGAACTGAAGCTTTCTTT. V usage is TRBV6-5 and J usage is TRBJ1-1; a weak D match, TRBD1 (5 bases). Per germline, CDR1 MNHEY and CDR2 SVGAGI. Trimming stripped 2 bases from V and 5 bases from J, with 12 bases between. The CDR3 sequence is 14 residues long.

The chain employs TRBV27 and TRBJ1-5; D is unclear. Germline assignment: CDR1 MNHEY and CDR2 SMNVEV (reference sequence). Trimming took off 1 base at V and 2 bases at J, with 9 bases between the two ends. This CDR3 is built from 15 residues. The CDR3 DNA reads as TGTGCCAGCAGTTTATGGTCGAGGGGCAATCAGCCCCAGCATTTT. This encodes CASSLWSRGNQPQHF.

This clonotype was detected a few times. A much larger clone differs from this one at a single base, so this may be a read error. This chain uses TRBV30 with TRBJ1-5, with TRBD1 matching 8 bases. Germline assignment: CDR1 GTSNPN and CDR2 SVGIG (reference sequence). This CDR3 spans 12 amino acids. V shed 5 bases and J 7 bases; nucleotides not matched to a gene: 4. The CDR3 DNA is TGTGCCTGGGGACAGGGCGCGCAGCCCCAGCATTTT. Its protein is CAWGQGAQPQHF.

The J gene is TRBJ2-1, the V gene TRBV3-1; no firm D call. The CDR3 spans 14 residues. Trimming cost V 1 base and J 6 bases, with 10 bases left between them. CDR1 is LGHDT, CDR2 YNNKEL, per germline (reference sequence). The CDR3 here is CASSQAVLVNEQFF. CDR3 DNA: TGTGCCAGCAGCCAAGCGGTTTTAGTCAATGAGCAGTTCTTC.

This clonotype has just a few counts. This chain joins TRBV25-1 and TRBJ2-3, with D possibly TRBD2 on 7 matching bases. The CDR3 runs to 17 residues. The V gene's germline CDR1 is MGHDK and CDR2 SYGVNS. V lost 2 bases and J lost 2, with 17 bases in between. The CDR3 loop is CASSEPLAGADTDTQYF. CDR3 nucleotides: TGTGCCAGCAGTGAACCCCTGGCGGGGGCCGACACAGATACGCAGTATTTT.

The chain combines TRBV6-1 with TRBJ2-1; the D call may be TRBD1 or TRBD2 (6 bases each). The CDR3 is made up of 13 amino acids. Germline CDR1 is MNHNS and CDR2 is SASEGT. V was trimmed by 8 bases and J by 9 bases, leaving 17 bases between them. DNA of the CDR3: TGTGCCAGCCGGGGGCCCATTCGCCTTGAGCAGTTCTTC. Its protein is CASRGPIRLEQFF.

The sample holds many counts of this clonotype. The V gene is TRBV6-5, the J gene TRBJ1-2; 10 bases map to TRBD1. CDR3 length: 19 amino acids. CDR1 MNHEY and CDR2 SVGAGI come from the germline V gene. The J segment lost 7 bases and the V segment lost 2 bases, leaving 19 bases of the junction unmatched. CDR3 residues: CASSYESGGQGIPPLGYTF. The CDR3 region has the DNA TGTGCCAGCAGTTACGAATCAGGGGGACAGGGGATCCCCCCCCTTGGCTACACCTTC.